This T cell receptor beta chain was found in a study of response to subunit inactivated influenza vaccine. General observations from the study: The authors proposed limited new T cell recruitment per seasonal influenza vaccination.

MiXCR was run by TCRdb on the RT-PCR reads, yielding one entry per CDR3 protein. The sample consists of around 600,000 distinct CDR3 sequences, approximately 11% of them appearing once. Trimming removed 5 bases from V and 0 bases from J; junction bases left unmatched: 4. The CDR3 extends over 15 amino acids. This clonotype was recorded a few times. Its specificity is not known. The sample also formed part of further work on T cells expressing NK-cell markers. That paper adds: Synthesis of TCR beta cDNA relied on 5'RACE template switching carrying UMIs. Sorted CD3+CD56-NKG2C+, CD3+CD56+NKG2C+ and CD3+CD56+NKG2C- T cells supplied the TCR beta repertoires. T cells sorted in several experiments were restricted to alpha-beta TCR T cells by an anti-gamma-delta TCR antibody. Similarly, these clonotypes led the CD3+CD56-NKG2C+ fraction as well in a few donors.

The receptor was isolated from a man aged 50 to 59 who received an inactivated influenza vaccine. V usage is TRBV12-3 or TRBV12-4 and J usage is TRBJ2-7, with 10 bases matching TRBD2. The sequenced sample was PBMCs from blood, obtained on the day of vaccination. CDR3 region: CASSPSSGSSYEQYF. DNA of the CDR3: TGTGCCAGCAGTCCTTCTAGCGGGAGCTCCTACGAGCAGTACTTC.